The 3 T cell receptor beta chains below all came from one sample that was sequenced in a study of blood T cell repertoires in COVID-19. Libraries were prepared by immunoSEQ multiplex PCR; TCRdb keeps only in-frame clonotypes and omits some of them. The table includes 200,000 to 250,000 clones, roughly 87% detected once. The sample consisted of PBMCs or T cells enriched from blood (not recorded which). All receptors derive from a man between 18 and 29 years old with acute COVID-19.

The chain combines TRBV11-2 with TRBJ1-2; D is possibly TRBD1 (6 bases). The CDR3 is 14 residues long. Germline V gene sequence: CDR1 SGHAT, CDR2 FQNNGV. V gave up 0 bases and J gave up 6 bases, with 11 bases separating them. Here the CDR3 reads CASSLDWTAHGYTF. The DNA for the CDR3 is TGTGCCAGCAGCTTAGACTGGACAGCACATGGCTACACCTTC.

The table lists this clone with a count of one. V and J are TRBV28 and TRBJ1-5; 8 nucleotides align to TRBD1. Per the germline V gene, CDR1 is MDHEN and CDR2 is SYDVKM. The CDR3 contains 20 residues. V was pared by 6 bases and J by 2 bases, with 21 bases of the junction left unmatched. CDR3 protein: CASSRQARGRTAIGNQPQHF. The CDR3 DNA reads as TGTGCCAGCAGCCGACAAGCCAGGGGGCGGACGGCTATTGGCAATCAGCCCCAGCATTTT.

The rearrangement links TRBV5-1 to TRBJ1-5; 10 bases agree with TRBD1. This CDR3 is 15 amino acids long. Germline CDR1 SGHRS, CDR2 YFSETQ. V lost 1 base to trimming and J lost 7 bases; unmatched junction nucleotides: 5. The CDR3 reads CASSLSGQGTQPQHF. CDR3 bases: TGCGCCAGCAGCTTGTCGGGACAGGGGACCCAGCCCCAGCATTTT.